The present entry profiles one TCR beta chain with its context. The data originate from a study of blood T cell repertoires in COVID-19. In the study overall: Whether acute or convalescent, the COVID-19 samples came from the United States, Italy and Spain. PBMCs, B-cell-depleted T cells, or T cells were the source of the cDNA or gDNA that made up the material.

Under the authors' procedure: Reference gene primers were amplified, and this amplification served to estimate nucleated cell counts. TCRdb keeps only in-frame clones here, not all; method: immunoSEQ multiplex PCR. V and J calls and clone size are those listed in that table; D and trimming were worked out from the DNA. This sample has under 300,000 clones, with more than 80% found just once. Germline V gene data show CDR1 as SGHNT and CDR2 as YYREEE (reference sequence). The CDR3 has 13 residues. V shed 0 bases and J 13 bases; nucleotides not matched to a gene: 9. Sequenced: peripheral blood. The receptor was derived from a man aged 25-45 years who had recovered from COVID-19. The rearrangement uses TRBV5-4 and TRBJ1-1, with TRBD1 identical over 7 bases. The CDR3 nucleotides are TGTGCCAGCAGCTTGGATTACAGGGGAGGACTTTTCTTT. Amino acids: CASSLDYRGGLFF.